Listed below are T cell receptor beta chains from one sample, sequenced in a study of regulatory T cells in long-lasting Graves disease. Each CDR3 protein is one row after TCRdb ran MiXCR on the multiplex PCR reads. This sample has approximately 350,000 distinct CDR3 sequences; 12% occur once, and the top ten carry approximately 20%. These data also formed part of another study, on T cells in Graves' hyperthyroidism and ophthalmopathy.

Sequenced here: peripheral blood mononuclear cells (PBMCs), sampled at new diagnosis, from a patient treated with antithyroid drugs. The source is a woman younger than 30 with Graves disease. The CDR3 runs from the conserved cysteine through the conserved F or W. The D gene is left open where the match is weak. Some rows have no size entry. The others give once, few or many, or a class for an expanded clone.

many	TRBV6-2/TRBV6-3	TRBJ2-2	-	16	TGTGCCAGCAGACGAACAGGTGTCCCGAACACCGGGGAGCTGTTTTTT	CASRRTGVPNTGELFF
few	TRBV5-1	TRBJ2-5	TRBD2	17	TGCGCCAGCAGCGAGAAGCGGGATATATGGGACCAAGAGACCCAGTACTTC	CASSEKRDIWDQETQYF
few	TRBV20-1	TRBJ1-5	-	14	TGCAGTGCTAGAGATGGGGAGAGCAATCAGCCCCAGCATTTT	CSARDGESNQPQHF
few	TRBV4-1	TRBJ1-6	-	16	TGCGCCAGCAGCCAAGAGGGACCAGCTAGTAATTCACCCCTCCACTTT	CASSQEGPASNSPLHF
few	TRBV9	TRBJ2-2	-	17	TGTGCCAGCAGCGTAGAATCCTGGGGGGCCAACACCGGGGAGCTGTTTTTT	CASSVESWGANTGELFF
-	TRBV14	TRBJ2-7	-	21	TGTGCCAGCAGCCAAGCGTGGAATAAATTACCTACTTTTACAATGCCTTTAGAGCAGTACTTC	CASSQAWNKLPTFTMPLEQYF
-	TRBV4-3	TRBJ2-7	TRBD2	15	TGCGCCAGCAGCCAAGATCATAGCGGGAGCTACGAGCAGTACTTC	CASSQDHSGSYEQYF
many	TRBV10-3	TRBJ1-1	-	12	TGTGCCATCAGTGGAGGGGAGGGTATGGCTTTCTTT	CAISGGEGMAFF
many	TRBV27	TRBJ1-1	-	15	TGTGCCAGCAGTTCGACCAGGGTAGTGGACACTGAAGCTTTCTTT	CASSSTRVVDTEAFF
many	TRBV12-3/TRBV12-4	TRBJ1-2	-	14	TGTGCCAGCAGTTTCTTAGGGGGGGCTTATGGCTACACCTTC	CASSFLGGAYGYTF
-	TRBV12-3/TRBV12-4	TRBJ2-3	-	13	TGTGCCAGCACCCCACTCGCGTTGGGTACGCAGTATTTT	CASTPLALGTQYF
many	TRBV11-2	TRBJ2-1	-	15	TGTGCCAGCAGCTGGGAGTCCCGGGCCTACAATGAGCAGTTCTTC	CASSWESRAYNEQFF
many	TRBV28	TRBJ1-2	-	13	TGTGCCAGCAGTTATACAGGACGCTATGGCTACACCTTC	CASSYTGRYGYTF
many	TRBV6-4	TRBJ1-2	TRBD1	21	TGTGCCAGCAGTGACTACCCCCAGGACAGGGAGGGGCAGAGTCCTAACTATGGCTACACCTTC	CASSDYPQDREGQSPNYGYTF
few	TRBV20-1	TRBJ1-1	TRBD1	13	TGCAGTGCTTCCAGGACAGGGAAGGCTGAAGCTTTCTTT	CSASRTGKAEAFF
many	TRBV7-2	TRBJ1-1	TRBD1	14	TGTGCCAGCAGCTTAGCACAGGGGACCACTGAAGCTTTCTTT	CASSLAQGTTEAFF
once	TRBV6-1	TRBJ1-2	TRBD1	14	TGTGCCAGCACCACGAGAGGACAGGTCTATGGCTACACCTTC	CASTTRGQVYGYTF
-	TRBV4-2	TRBJ2-2	-	15	TGTGCCAGCAGCCCGGGATCCACGAACACCGGGGAGCTGTTTTTT	CASSPGSTNTGELFF
-	TRBV4-3	TRBJ2-3	TRBD2	15	TGCGCCAGCAGCCAAGTTAGCGGGGGAGGAGATACGCAGTATTTT	CASSQVSGGGDTQYF
-	TRBV7-8	TRBJ2-1	TRBD2	21	TGTGCCAGCGGCCACCCACGGAGACTAGCGGGTCGAATGAGCTCCTACAATGAGCAGTTCTTC	CASGHPRRLAGRMSSYNEQFF
many	TRBV12-3/TRBV12-4	TRBJ1-2	-	17	TGTGCCAGCAGTTTAGGGATAGCCCCGACAGAGAACTATGGCTACACCTTC	CASSLGIAPTENYGYTF
many	TRBV12-3/TRBV12-4	TRBJ1-6	-	13	TGTGCCAGCAGCAGGACCGATAATTCACCCCTCCACTTT	CASSRTDNSPLHF
many	TRBV12-3/TRBV12-4	TRBJ2-1	-	12	TGTGCCAGCAGGGAGACTAGCAATGAGCAGTTCTTC	CASRETSNEQFF
-	TRBV5-1	TRBJ2-6	TRBD1	18	TGCGCCAGCAACAAACAGGGGGTGAGAGACTCTGGAGCCAACGTCCTGACTTTC	CASNKQGVRDSGANVLTF
many	TRBV3-1	TRBJ1-1	-	14	TGTGCCAGCAGCCAAGCGGCAGGGGTCGTTGAAGCTTTCTTT	CASSQAAGVVEAFF
few	TRBV19	TRBJ2-3	TRBD1	15	TGTGCCAGTAGCACGACAGGGGTACCCACAGATACGCAGTATTTT	CASSTTGVPTDTQYF
many	TRBV20-1	TRBJ1-2	TRBD1	16	TGCAGTGCTACCCCGGGACAGGGGCAATTACGCTATGGCTACACCTTC	CSATPGQGQLRYGYTF
few	TRBV14	TRBJ2-4	-	15	TGTGCCAGCAGCCAACTCACAGGAAGCAAAAACATTCAGTACTTC	CASSQLTGSKNIQYF
-	TRBV5-1	TRBJ2-7	TRBD1	13	TGCGCCAGTACCCCCGGGACAGTCTACGAGCAGTACTTC	CASTPGTVYEQYF
many	TRBV2	TRBJ1-1	-	15	TGTGCCAGCAGTGAGTGGGGGTTGGGGAACACTGAAGCTTTCTTT	CASSEWGLGNTEAFF
many	TRBV4-1	TRBJ2-7	TRBD2	16	TGCGCCAGCAGCTTGATTACAGGCGGGAGCTCCTACGAGCAGTACTTC	CASSLITGGSSYEQYF